The 19 T cell receptor beta chains below all came from one sample that was sequenced in a study of patients and donors after allogeneic stem cell transplantation. TCRdb re-called the RT-PCR reads through MiXCR, storing one row per CDR3 protein. The data contain about a million distinct CDR3 sequences, roughly 17% of them singletons. Sequencing was done on a sample of blood, either unsorted or a sorted T cell fraction (not recorded which). Receptors originate from a human donor who was either an allogeneic HSCT recipient or a stem cell or donor lymphocyte infusion donor (not recorded which). It is not recorded whose cells these are; they may come from a transplant donor.

The gene calls are TRBV29-1 and TRBJ2-7; a weak D match, TRBD2 (5 bases). The CDR3 consists of 14 residues. Deletions cut 6 bases from V and 3 bases from J, with 18 bases between. Looked up from germline, CDR1 is SQVTM and CDR2 is ANQGSEA. The CDR3 region is CSVVPGLMVYEQYF. The CDR3 DNA is TGCAGCGTCGTACCGGGATTGATGGTCTACGAGCAGTACTTC.

This clonotype was seen more than once but under ten times. This chain links TRBV5-1 with TRBJ2-4; maybe TRBD1 (6 bases). From germline, CDR1 is SGHRS and CDR2 YFSETQ. Trimming cost V 4 bases and J 5 bases, with 10 bases left between them. The CDR3 loop spans 13 amino acids. The CDR3 nucleotides read TGCGCCAGCAGCCCCCGGACAGAAAACATTCAGTACTTC. It is translated as CASSPRTENIQYF. Using reference TRBV5-1 and TRBJ2-4 for the parts outside the CDR3, the full variable domain is KAGVTQTPRYLIKTRGQQVTLSCSPISGHRSVSWYQQTPGQGLQFLFEYFSETQRNKGNFPGRFSGRQFSNSRSEMNVSTLELGDSALYLCASSPRTENIQYFGAGTRLSVL.

The CDR3 coding sequence is TGTGCCAGCAGTTGGACCCGGGGCACGCATGGCTACACCTTC. Encoded protein: CASSWTRGTHGYTF. This sequence joins TRBV12-3 or TRBV12-4 and TRBJ1-2; D perhaps matches TRBD1 (5 bases). The CDR3 runs to 14 residues. V lost 4 bases and J 6 bases, leaving 15 bases between the germline ends.

In its sample, this clonotype was seen many times. The rearrangement uses TRBV9 and TRBJ1-1; tentative D call: TRBD1 (6 bases). This CDR3 has 15 residues. V dropped 3 bases and J dropped 0 bases, with 12 bases sitting between them. The germline CDR1 and CDR2 sequences are SGDLS and YYNGEE. The CDR3: CASSGGGSLNTEAFF. For the CDR3, the DNA is TGTGCCAGCAGCGGGGGGGGCAGCTTGAACACTGAAGCTTTCTTT.

This chain joins TRBV30 and TRBJ1-2; no firm D call. Trimming shortened V by 4 bases and J by 8 bases, and 14 bases separated the two germline ends. The CDR3 consists of 12 residues. The germline gives CDR1 GTSNPN, CDR2 SVGIG (reference sequence). The CDR3 reads CAWTPGLRGYTF. In nucleotides, the CDR3 is TGTGCCTGGACCCCCGGACTGCGGGGCTACACCTTC. Looking up the rest from reference TRBV30 and TRBJ1-2 gives the full variable domain: SQTIHQWPATLVQPVGSPLSLECTVEGTSNPNLYWYRQAAGRGLQLLFYSVGIGQISSEVPQNLSASRPQDRQFILSSKKLLLSDSGFYLCAWTPGLRGYTFGSGTRLTVV.

This clonotype was recorded many times. The chain employs TRBV5-6 and TRBJ2-1; 9 bases map to TRBD2. Germline V gene lookup returns CDR1 SGHDT and CDR2 YYEEEE. CDR3 size: 15 residues. V dropped 4 bases and J dropped 0; count of bases not matched to a gene: 2. Written as DNA, the CDR3 is TGTGCCAGCAGCGGTAGCGGGAGCTCCTACAATGAGCAGTTCTTC. The encoded protein is CASSGSGSSYNEQFF. Full variable domain (outside the CDR3, taken from reference TRBV5-6 and TRBJ2-1): DAGVTQSPTHLIKTRGQQVTLRCSPKSGHDTVSWYQQALGQGPQFIFQYYEEEERQRGNFPDRFSGHQFPNYSSELNVNALLLGDSALYLCASSGSGSSYNEQFFGPGTRLTVL.

There are a few counts of this clonotype. The chain carries TRBV7-9 and TRBJ2-3; D call uncertain. V was trimmed by 1 base and J by 4 bases, leaving 18 bases between them. Germline loops: CDR1 SEHNR, CDR2 FQNEAQ (reference sequence). The CDR3 has 17 residues. This CDR3 is CASSLGEDRPHADTQYF. The CDR3 DNA reads TGTGCCAGCAGCTTAGGTGAGGACCGGCCCCATGCAGATACGCAGTATTTT.

CDR3 DNA: TGCAGTGCTAGATTGACAGGGATCTACGAGCAGTACTTC. It translates to CSARLTGIYEQYF. The chain combines TRBV20-1 with TRBJ2-7; 7 bases line up with TRBD1. Germline CDR1 and CDR2: DFQATT and SNEGSKA (reference sequence). The CDR3 totals 13 residues. With 2 bases clipped from V and 3 bases from J, the junction kept 4 bases outside the gene matches.

In this sample, this clonotype turned up a few times. With a much larger clone just one base away, this may be a read error. The genes are TRBV10-3 and TRBJ2-7; the D is unclear. The CDR3 extends over 11 amino acids. Per germline, CDR1 ENHRY and CDR2 SYGVKD. V was trimmed by 3 bases and J by 3 bases, leaving 3 bases between them. The CDR3 DNA reads TGTGCCATCAGTGACGGCTACGAGCAGTACTTC. Residues: CAISDGYEQYF.

Written as DNA, the CDR3 is TGCAGTGCTGCGCCAGGGGAGAAAGGCTACGAGCAGTACTTC. Residues: CSAAPGEKGYEQYF. The V and J genes are TRBV20-1 and TRBJ2-7; TRBD1 is a possible D gene (6 bases). Germline CDR1 reads DFQATT; CDR2 reads SNEGSKA (reference sequence). The CDR3 contains 14 residues. V was shortened by 5 bases and J by 3 bases, with 17 bases between the two germline ends.

The CDR3 DNA is TGTGCCTGGAGTTCCGAGGCCAATCAGCCCCAGCATTTT. It specifies CAWSSEANQPQHF. The chain is built from TRBV30 and TRBJ1-5, with D unclear. Germline V lookup: CDR1 GTSNPN, CDR2 SVGIG (reference sequence). Deletions cut 2 bases from V and 3 bases from J, with 8 bases between. The CDR3 is made up of 13 amino acids.

This clonotype was observed a few times. The V gene is TRBV3-1, the J gene TRBJ1-2, with 8 bases fitting TRBD1. The CDR3 is 15 amino acids. CDR1 and CDR2 from the germline V gene are LGHDT and YNNKEL (reference sequence). V was clipped by 4 bases and J by 7 bases; unmatched bases: 11. The CDR3 here is CASSPRPTGEFGYTF. The CDR3 nucleotides read TGTGCCAGCAGCCCTAGGCCGACAGGGGAATTTGGCTACACCTTC.

This clonotype was counted a few times. The rearrangement links TRBV5-1 to TRBJ2-7; D gene uncertain. The germline V gene encodes CDR1 SGHRS and CDR2 YFSETQ. Trimming took off 3 bases at V and 1 base at J, with 11 bases between the two ends. CDR3 size: 14 residues. The CDR3 is CASSSWLNSYEQYF. CDR3 in DNA: TGCGCCAGCAGCTCCTGGCTAAATTCCTACGAGCAGTACTTC.

This clonotype was observed a handful of times. The V gene is TRBV6-5, the J gene TRBJ1-1; possibly TRBD1 for D (6 bases). V lost 2 bases and J 5 bases, leaving 15 bases between the germline ends. The CDR3 extends over 15 amino acids. CDR1 is MNHEY and CDR2 is SVGAGI in the germline V gene. Written as DNA, the CDR3 is TGTGCCAGCAGTTACGGGCTAGGGGGGAGTACTGAAGCTTTCTTT. Its translation is CASSYGLGGSTEAFF.

The rearrangement links TRBV12-3 or TRBV12-4 to TRBJ2-3; D might be TRBD1 (5 bases). The CDR3 is 12 amino acids. V lost 2 bases to trimming and J lost 7 bases, with 7 bases between them. CDR3 nucleotides: TGTGCCAGCAGTTTACGACAGCATACGCAGTATTTT. Translation: CASSLRQHTQYF.

V usage is TRBV12-3 or TRBV12-4 and J usage is TRBJ1-1, with a tentative D call TRBD1 (5 bases). V lost 3 bases and J 1 base, leaving 12 bases between the germline ends. The CDR3 spans 15 residues. CDR3 in amino acids: CASSFRGVRNTEAFF. CDR3 bases: TGTGCCAGCAGTTTTCGGGGGGTGAGGAACACTGAAGCTTTCTTT.

The rearrangement uses TRBV19 and TRBJ1-1; a weak D match, TRBD1 (5 bases). The CDR3 runs to 17 residues. The germline V gene encodes CDR1 LNHDA and CDR2 SQIVND (reference sequence). V dropped 5 bases and J dropped 1 base, with 20 bases sitting between them. DNA of the CDR3: TGTGCCAGTAGTGGCGGGAGTGGCAGGGCGACGAACACTGAAGCTTTCTTT. Its translation: CASSGGSGRATNTEAFF.

The chain combines TRBV6-5 with TRBJ2-1; D unclear. Germline V lookup: CDR1 MNHEY, CDR2 SVGAGI. Trimming took 0 bases from V and 5 from J, leaving 8 bases between them. This CDR3 contains 14 residues. The CDR3 protein is CASSYSYRDNEQFF. Written as DNA, the CDR3 is TGTGCCAGCAGTTACTCGTACAGAGACAATGAGCAGTTCTTC.

This clonotype has a handful of counts. This chain uses TRBV12-3 or TRBV12-4 with TRBJ2-7; 10 nucleotides line up with TRBD1. Trimming removed 8 bases from V and 5 bases from J; junction bases left unmatched: 12. This CDR3 has 15 residues. The CDR3 protein is CASGLGGDRGDEQYF. In DNA form, the CDR3 reads TGTGCCAGCGGTCTAGGAGGGGACAGGGGTGACGAGCAGTACTTC.